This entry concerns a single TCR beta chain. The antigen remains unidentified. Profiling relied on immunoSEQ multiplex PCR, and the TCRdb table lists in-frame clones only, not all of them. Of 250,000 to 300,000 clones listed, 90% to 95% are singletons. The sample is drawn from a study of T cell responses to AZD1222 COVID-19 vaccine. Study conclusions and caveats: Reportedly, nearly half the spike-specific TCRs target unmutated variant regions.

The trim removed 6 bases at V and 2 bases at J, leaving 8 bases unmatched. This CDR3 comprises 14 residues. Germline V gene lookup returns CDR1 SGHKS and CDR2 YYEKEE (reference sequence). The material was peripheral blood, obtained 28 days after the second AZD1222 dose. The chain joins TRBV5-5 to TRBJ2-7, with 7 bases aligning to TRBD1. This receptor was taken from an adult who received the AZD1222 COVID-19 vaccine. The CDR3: CASIGRGRTYEQYF. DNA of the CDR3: TGTGCCAGCATCGGCAGGGGGAGAACCTACGAGCAGTACTTC.